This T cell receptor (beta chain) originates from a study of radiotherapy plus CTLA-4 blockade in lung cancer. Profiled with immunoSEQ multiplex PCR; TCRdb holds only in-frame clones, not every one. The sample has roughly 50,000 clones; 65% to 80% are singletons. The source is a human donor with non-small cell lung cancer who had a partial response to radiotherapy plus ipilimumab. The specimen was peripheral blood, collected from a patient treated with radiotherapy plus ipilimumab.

The chain's CDR3 is CAISEKDRFYGYTF. The CDR3 nucleotides read TGTGCCATCAGTGAAAAGGACAGGTTCTATGGCTACACCTTC. This chain joins TRBV10-3 and TRBJ1-2; 7 bases line up with TRBD1. Germline CDR1 reads ENHRY; CDR2 reads SYGVKD. After removal of 3 bases from V and 4 bases from J, the junction contained 5 bases not matched to a gene. The CDR3 consists of 14 residues.